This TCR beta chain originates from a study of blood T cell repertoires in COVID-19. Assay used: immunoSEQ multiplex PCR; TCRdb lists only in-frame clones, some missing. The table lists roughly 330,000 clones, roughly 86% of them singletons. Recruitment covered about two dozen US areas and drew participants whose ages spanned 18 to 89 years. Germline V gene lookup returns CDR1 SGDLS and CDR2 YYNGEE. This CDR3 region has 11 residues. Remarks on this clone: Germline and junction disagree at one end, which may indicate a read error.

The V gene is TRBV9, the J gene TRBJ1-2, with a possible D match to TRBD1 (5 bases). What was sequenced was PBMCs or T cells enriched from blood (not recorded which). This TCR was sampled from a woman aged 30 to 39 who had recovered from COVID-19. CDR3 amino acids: CASSDWGGLHF. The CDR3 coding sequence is TGTGCCAGCAGCGACTGGGGGGGACTACACTTC.